Following are 9 T cell receptor beta chains from one sample sequenced in a study of T cell clones after liver transplantation. Here immunoSEQ multiplex PCR was the method, and the copy in TCRdb shows in-frame clones only, minus some. The profile shows 75,000 to 95,000 clones, approximately 87% of them singletons. The input for sequencing was CD4+ T cells from blood, taken at the 22-month timepoint. Source of these receptors: a human patient who received a liver transplant. Among the T cells, some may be from the graft donor.

The V gene is TRBV5-1, the J gene TRBJ2-4; D is perhaps TRBD1 or TRBD2 (5 bases each). This CDR3 region has 14 residues. Germline V lookup: CDR1 SGHRS, CDR2 YFSETQ. Trimming took off 0 bases at V and 6 bases at J, with 10 bases between the two ends. In DNA form, the CDR3 reads TGCGCCAGCAGCTTGGGCCCGGGGCGAAACATTCAGTACTTC. Its translation: CASSLGPGRNIQYF. The full variable domain, rest sourced from reference TRBV5-1 and TRBJ2-4, is KAGVTQTPRYLIKTRGQQVTLSCSPISGHRSVSWYQQTPGQGLQFLFEYFSETQRNKGNFPGRFSGRQFSNSRSEMNVSTLELGDSALYLCASSLGPGRNIQYFGAGTRLSVL.

The V and J genes are TRBV7-2 and TRBJ2-1, with a weak D call TRBD2 (6 bases). Between the trimmed V and J ends, which lost 11 bases and 7 bases, there was a span of 15 bases. CDR3 length: 12 residues. CDR1 is SGHTA and CDR2 is FQGNSA in the germline V gene. The chain's CDR3 is CAVGTLRNEQFF. The DNA for the CDR3 is TGTGCCGTCGGGACTCTGAGGAATGAGCAGTTCTTC.

The chain uses TRBV18 and TRBJ1-1; the D is unclear. The CDR3 runs to 13 residues. The V and J ends lost 2 bases and 8 bases respectively, with 12 bases between them. From germline, CDR1 is KGHSH and CDR2 LQKENI. This CDR3 reads CASSPGIGTEAFF. DNA of the CDR3: TGTGCCAGCTCACCAGGAATAGGCACCGAAGCTTTCTTT.

The chain recombines TRBV7-2 with TRBJ2-7, with 8 positions matching TRBD2. Germline assignment: CDR1 SGHTA and CDR2 FQGNSA. V dropped 1 base and J dropped 4; count of bases not matched to a gene: 6. CDR3 length: 15 residues. DNA for the CDR3: TGTGCCAGCAGCTTAGATACTAGCGGAGCTTACGAGCAGTACTTC. This codes for CASSLDTSGAYEQYF.

V is TRBV7-9 and J is TRBJ1-3; D unresolved. This CDR3 has 14 amino acids. CDR1 SEHNR and CDR2 FQNEAQ come from the germline V gene (reference sequence). Trimming removed 0 bases from V and 7 bases from J, with 10 bases in between. Here the CDR3 DNA reads TGTGCCAGCAGCTTAGCGGCACAAACGAACACCATATATTTT. Protein: CASSLAAQTNTIYF.

The chain combines TRBV7-8 with TRBJ1-1; D is ambiguous. The CDR3 is 14 amino acids. CDR1 SGHVS and CDR2 FQNEAQ come from the germline V gene. The V and J ends lost 7 bases and 3 bases respectively, with 15 bases between them. DNA for the CDR3: TGTGCCAGCAAACCGGGTTTGTCGGACACTGAAGCTTTCTTT. The encoded protein is CASKPGLSDTEAFF.

V usage is TRBV2 and J usage is TRBJ2-3; 9 bases are shared with TRBD1. The CDR3 consists of 14 residues. Germline V CDR1 and CDR2: SNHLY, FYNNEI. V shed 5 bases, J shed 6 bases, and the junction held 6 bases outside the gene matches. The CDR3 DNA reads TGTGCCAGCAGTTTGGGACAGGGACTGGATACGCAGTATTTT. This translates into CASSLGQGLDTQYF.

This rearrangement joins TRBV27 to TRBJ1-2, with D unclear. The CDR3 spans 13 residues. Trimming cost V 3 bases and J 7 bases, with 12 bases left between them. The germline CDR1 and CDR2 sequences are MNHEY and SMNVEV (reference sequence). The CDR3 DNA follows: TGTGCCAGCAGTTTCCGGGAGGCGGGTGGCTACACCTTC. Its protein product is CASSFREAGGYTF.

The gene calls are TRBV5-1 and TRBJ2-3; TRBD1 aligns across 9 bases. Germline lookup yields CDR1 SGHRS and CDR2 YFSETQ. The CDR3 consists of 14 residues. V was clipped by 3 bases and J by 3 bases; unmatched bases: 2. CDR3 loop: CASSSGQGTDTQYF. The CDR3 coding sequence is TGCGCCAGCAGCTCAGGACAGGGGACAGATACGCAGTATTTT.